This T cell receptor (beta chain) was obtained from a study of tissue T cells after allogeneic stem cell transplantation. Study results and caveats: Motif-based clustering found tissue-specific repertoire signatures shared across patients, though few clones were shared.

For this clone: Its specificity is unknown.

Between the trimmed V and J ends, which lost 7 bases and 4 bases, there was a span of 19 bases. The CDR3 is made up of 15 amino acids. CDR1 and CDR2 from the germline V gene are MNHEY and SVGAGI. Produced via immunoSEQ multiplex PCR; TCRdb's table is partial and in-frame only. The data contain fewer than 7,500 clones, approximately 80% of them seen just once; the ten biggest clones take up roughly 6%. The TCR sequence derives from a man aged 35 to 69 who later had graft-versus-host disease after an allogeneic stem cell transplant. The chain uses TRBV6-5 and TRBJ1-1; D is perhaps TRBD1 (5 bases). The sequencing used blood, collected before transplantation. In DNA form, the CDR3 reads TGTGCCAGCACCCTTAACGGGGCGCTGGGCACTGAAGCTTTCTTT. Its translation: CASTLNGALGTEAFF.